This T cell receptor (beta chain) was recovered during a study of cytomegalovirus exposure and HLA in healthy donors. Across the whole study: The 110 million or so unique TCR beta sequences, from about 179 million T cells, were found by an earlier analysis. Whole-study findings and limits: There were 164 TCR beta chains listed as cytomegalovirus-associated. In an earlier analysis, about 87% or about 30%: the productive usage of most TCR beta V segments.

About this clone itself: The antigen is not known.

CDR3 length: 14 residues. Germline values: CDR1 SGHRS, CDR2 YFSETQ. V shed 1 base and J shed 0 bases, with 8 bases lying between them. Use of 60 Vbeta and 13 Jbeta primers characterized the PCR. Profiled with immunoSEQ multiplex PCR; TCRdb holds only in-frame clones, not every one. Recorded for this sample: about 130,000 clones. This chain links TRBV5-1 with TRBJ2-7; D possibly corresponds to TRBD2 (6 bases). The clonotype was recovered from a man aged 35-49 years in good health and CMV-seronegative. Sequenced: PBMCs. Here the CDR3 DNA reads TGCGCCAGCAGCTTGCTCGGGAGCTCCTACGAGCAGTACTTC. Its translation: CASSLLGSSYEQYF.